This entry features one TCR beta chain sequence. Its cognate antigen is unknown. CDR1 is SEHNR and CDR2 is FQNEAQ in the germline V gene (reference sequence). This CDR3 is 16 amino acids long. V was cut by 3 bases and J by 1 base, with 16 bases left in between. The sample comes from a study of regulatory T cells in long-lasting Graves disease. Findings of the study overall: Less diverse TCR repertoires were seen in persistent Graves' patients than in newly diagnosed ones. Preferential use of TRBV28, TRBJ1-2 and TRBJ2-5 was seen in persistent disease. Authors noted too few samples as a limitation.

The authors built TCR beta libraries using iRepertoire HTBI primers and Arm-PCR of CDR3 regions. TCRdb fed the multiplex PCR reads into MiXCR, producing one record per CDR3 protein. The data contain roughly 430,000 distinct CDR3 sequences, approximately 22% of them singletons. As for time point: persistent/refractory GD, antithyroid drugs over 5 years with positive TRAb. RNA isolated from PBMCs was used to make the TCR library. This clonotype originated in a female donor with Graves disease. Specimen: peripheral blood mononuclear cells (PBMCs), collected when the disease was refractory, from a patient treated with antithyroid drugs. V and J are TRBV7-9 and TRBJ2-7; TRBD1 is a possible D gene (7 bases). The DNA of the CDR3 is TGTGCCAGCAGCTTTGGAGGGGCAGGGGGATCCTACGAGCAGTACTTC. This translates into CASSFGGAGGSYEQYF.